The entry below gives a single T cell receptor beta chain sequence along with its context. The ends lost 2 bases at V and 8 bases at J; junction bases unmatched: 12. Germline V gene data show CDR1 as SEHNR and CDR2 as FQNEAQ (reference sequence). This CDR3 has 17 residues. The data were taken from a study of blood T cell repertoires in COVID-19. As handled by the study authors: Estimation of nucleated cell counts relied on the amplification of reference gene primers. Produced via immunoSEQ multiplex PCR; TCRdb's table is partial and in-frame only. V, J and clone size derive from that table, while D and trimming were established from the DNA sequence. The table has roughly 400,000 clones, more than 80% seen once; the top ten hold more than 0.95%.

The V and J genes are TRBV7-9 and TRBJ1-3; TRBD1 matches 10 bases. This receptor was obtained from a man in his thirties or forties who had recovered from COVID-19. Source material: PBMCs or T cells enriched from blood (not recorded which). The CDR3 here is CASSLIRGQGLSDTIYF. CDR3 nucleotides: TGTGCCAGCAGCTTAATTAGGGGACAGGGGTTGTCGGACACCATATATTTT. The complete variable domain, with remaining parts taken from reference TRBV7-9 and TRBJ1-3, reads DTGVSQNPRHKITKRGQNVTFRCDPISEHNRLYWYRQTLGQGPEFLTYFQNEAQLEKSRLLSDRFSAERPKGSFSTLEIQRTEQGDSAMYLCASSLIRGQGLSDTIYFGEGSWLTVV.